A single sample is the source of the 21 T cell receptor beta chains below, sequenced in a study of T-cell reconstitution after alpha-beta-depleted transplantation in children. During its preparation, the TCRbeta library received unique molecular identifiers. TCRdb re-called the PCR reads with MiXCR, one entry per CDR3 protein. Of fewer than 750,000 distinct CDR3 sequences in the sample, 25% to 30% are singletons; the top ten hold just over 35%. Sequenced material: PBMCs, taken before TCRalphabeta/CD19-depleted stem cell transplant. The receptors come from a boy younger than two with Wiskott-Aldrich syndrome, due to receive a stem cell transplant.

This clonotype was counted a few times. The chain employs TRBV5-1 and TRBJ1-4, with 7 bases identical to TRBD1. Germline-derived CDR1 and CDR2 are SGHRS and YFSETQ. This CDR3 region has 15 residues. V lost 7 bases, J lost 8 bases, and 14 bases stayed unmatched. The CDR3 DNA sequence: TGCGCCAGCGCCCGTGCTGCCGGGACAGCAGAAAAACTGTTTTTT. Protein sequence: CASARAAGTAEKLFF. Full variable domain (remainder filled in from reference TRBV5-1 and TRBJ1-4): KAGVTQTPRYLIKTRGQQVTLSCSPISGHRSVSWYQQTPGQGLQFLFEYFSETQRNKGNFPGRFSGRQFSNSRSEMNVSTLELGDSALYLCASARAAGTAEKLFFGSGTQLSVL.

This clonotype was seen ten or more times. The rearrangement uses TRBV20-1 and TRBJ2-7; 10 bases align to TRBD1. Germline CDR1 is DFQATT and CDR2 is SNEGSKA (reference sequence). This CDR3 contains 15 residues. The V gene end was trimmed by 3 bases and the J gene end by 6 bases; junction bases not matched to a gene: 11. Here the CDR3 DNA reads TGCAGTGCTAGCTTCTCGGGACAGGGGTCGAGCGAGCAGTACTTC. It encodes CSASFSGQGSSEQYF.

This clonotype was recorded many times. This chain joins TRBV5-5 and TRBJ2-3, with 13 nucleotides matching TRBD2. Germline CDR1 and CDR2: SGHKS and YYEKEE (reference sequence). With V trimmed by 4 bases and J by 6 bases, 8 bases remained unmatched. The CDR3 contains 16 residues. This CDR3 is CASSGRTSGSRDTQYF. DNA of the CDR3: TGTGCCAGCAGCGGGAGGACTAGCGGGAGTCGGGATACGCAGTATTTT.

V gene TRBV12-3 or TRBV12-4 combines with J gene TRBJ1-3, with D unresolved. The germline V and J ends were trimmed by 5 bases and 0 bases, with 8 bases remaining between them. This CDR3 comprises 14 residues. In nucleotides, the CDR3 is TGTGCCAGCAGTCCAGTGCCCTCTGGAAACACCATATATTTT. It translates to CASSPVPSGNTIYF.

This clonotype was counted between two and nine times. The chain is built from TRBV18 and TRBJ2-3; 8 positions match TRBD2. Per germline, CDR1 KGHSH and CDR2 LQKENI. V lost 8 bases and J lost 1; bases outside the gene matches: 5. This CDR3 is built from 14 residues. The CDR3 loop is CASTPGGGTDTQYF. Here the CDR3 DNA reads TGTGCCAGCACCCCGGGGGGGGGCACAGATACGCAGTATTTT.

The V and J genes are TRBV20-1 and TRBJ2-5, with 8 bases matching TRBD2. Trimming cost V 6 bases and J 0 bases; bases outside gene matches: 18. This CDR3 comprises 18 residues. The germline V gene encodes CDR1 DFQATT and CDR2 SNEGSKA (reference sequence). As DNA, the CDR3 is TGCAGTGCCACAGACCCTACTCTTCAGCGGGAGTACCAAGAGACCCAGTACTTC. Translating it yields CSATDPTLQREYQETQYF.

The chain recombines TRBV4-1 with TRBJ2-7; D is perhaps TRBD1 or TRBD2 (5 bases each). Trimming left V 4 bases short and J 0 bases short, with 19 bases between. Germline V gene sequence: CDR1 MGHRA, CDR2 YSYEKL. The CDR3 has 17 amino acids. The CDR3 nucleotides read TGCGCCAGCAGCCCGGAGTTGGGGGTCGGATCCTCCTACGAGCAGTACTTC. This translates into CASSPELGVGSSYEQYF.

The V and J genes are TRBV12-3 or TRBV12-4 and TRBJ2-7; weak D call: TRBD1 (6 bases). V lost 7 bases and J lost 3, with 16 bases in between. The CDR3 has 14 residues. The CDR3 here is CASTRYGQYYEQYF. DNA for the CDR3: TGTGCCAGCACCCGATACGGACAGTACTACGAGCAGTACTTC.

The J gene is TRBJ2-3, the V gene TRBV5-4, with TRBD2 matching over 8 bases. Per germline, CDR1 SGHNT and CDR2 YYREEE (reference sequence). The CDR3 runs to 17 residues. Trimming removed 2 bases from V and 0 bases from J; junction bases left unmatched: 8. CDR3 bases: TGTGCCAGCAGCTTCTTGCTTAGCGGGACTAGCACAGATACGCAGTATTTT. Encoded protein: CASSFLLSGTSTDTQYF.

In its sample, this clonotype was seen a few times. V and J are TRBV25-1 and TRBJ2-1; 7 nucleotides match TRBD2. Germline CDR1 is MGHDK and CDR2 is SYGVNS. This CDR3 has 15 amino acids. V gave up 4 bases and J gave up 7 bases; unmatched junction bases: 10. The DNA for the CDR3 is TGTGCCAGCAGTGTCGGAGGGAGGGCGTGGAATGAGCAGTTCTTC. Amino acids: CASSVGGRAWNEQFF.

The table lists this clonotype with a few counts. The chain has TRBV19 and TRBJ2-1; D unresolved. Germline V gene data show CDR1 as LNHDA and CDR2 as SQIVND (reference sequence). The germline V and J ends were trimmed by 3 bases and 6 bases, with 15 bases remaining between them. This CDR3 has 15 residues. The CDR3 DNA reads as TGTGCCAGTAGTATCTCTTGGATAGCTGGCAATGAGCAGTTCTTC. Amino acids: CASSISWIAGNEQFF.

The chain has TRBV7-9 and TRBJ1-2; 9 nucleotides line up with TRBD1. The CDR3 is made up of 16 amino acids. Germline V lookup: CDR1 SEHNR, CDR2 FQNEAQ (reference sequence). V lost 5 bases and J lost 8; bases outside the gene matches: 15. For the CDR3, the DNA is TGTGCCAGCAGCCCCCCTAATCGACAGGGGGTAGAAGGCTACACCTTC. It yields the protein CASSPPNRQGVEGYTF. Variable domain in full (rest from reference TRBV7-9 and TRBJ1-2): DTGVSQNPRHKITKRGQNVTFRCDPISEHNRLYWYRQTLGQGPEFLTYFQNEAQLEKSRLLSDRFSAERPKGSFSTLEIQRTEQGDSAMYLCASSPPNRQGVEGYTFGSGTRLTVV.

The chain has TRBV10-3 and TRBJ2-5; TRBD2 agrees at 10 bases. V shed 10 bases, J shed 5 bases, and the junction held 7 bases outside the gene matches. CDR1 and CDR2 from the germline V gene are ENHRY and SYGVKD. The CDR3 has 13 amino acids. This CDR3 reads CATGLAGAETQYF. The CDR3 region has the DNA TGTGCCACCGGGCTAGCGGGAGCGGAGACCCAGTACTTC.

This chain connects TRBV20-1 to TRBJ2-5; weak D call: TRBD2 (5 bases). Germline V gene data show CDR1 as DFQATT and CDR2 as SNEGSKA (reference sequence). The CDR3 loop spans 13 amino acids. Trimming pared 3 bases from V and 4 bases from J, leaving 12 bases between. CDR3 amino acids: CSASVSGGETQYF. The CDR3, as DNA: TGCAGTGCTAGTGTATCCGGAGGAGAGACCCAGTACTTC.

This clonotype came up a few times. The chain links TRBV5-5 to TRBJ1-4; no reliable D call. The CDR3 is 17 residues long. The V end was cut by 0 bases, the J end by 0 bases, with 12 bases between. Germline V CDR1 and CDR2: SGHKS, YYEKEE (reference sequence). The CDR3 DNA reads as TGTGCCAGCAGCTTGGCACAAGGGCAAGCAACTAATGAAAAACTGTTTTTT. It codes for CASSLAQGQATNEKLFF.

In DNA, the CDR3 is TGCAGTGCTACGGGGACTAGCGGGAGGGCCGCCAATGAGCAGTTCTTC. Encoded protein: CSATGTSGRAANEQFF. The chain joins TRBV20-1 to TRBJ2-1; TRBD2 aligns across 16 bases. V dropped 4 bases and J dropped 6; count of bases not matched to a gene: 6. The CDR3 loop spans 16 amino acids. Germline CDR1 DFQATT, CDR2 SNEGSKA (reference sequence).

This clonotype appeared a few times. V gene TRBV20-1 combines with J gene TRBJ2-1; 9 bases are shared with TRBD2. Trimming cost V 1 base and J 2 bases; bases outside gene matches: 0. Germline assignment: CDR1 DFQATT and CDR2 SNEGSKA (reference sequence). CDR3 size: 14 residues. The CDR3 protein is CSARGGRAYNEQFF. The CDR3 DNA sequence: TGCAGTGCTAGAGGCGGGAGGGCCTACAATGAGCAGTTCTTC.

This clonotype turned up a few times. CDR3 sequence (DNA): TGTGCCAGCAGCGCCCTCTGGAATGAGCAGTTCTTC. As protein: CASSALWNEQFF. The chain has TRBV9 and TRBJ2-1, with D unresolved. V was trimmed by 3 bases and J by 7 bases, leaving 8 bases between them. Per the germline V gene, CDR1 is SGDLS and CDR2 is YYNGEE. This CDR3 comprises 12 residues.

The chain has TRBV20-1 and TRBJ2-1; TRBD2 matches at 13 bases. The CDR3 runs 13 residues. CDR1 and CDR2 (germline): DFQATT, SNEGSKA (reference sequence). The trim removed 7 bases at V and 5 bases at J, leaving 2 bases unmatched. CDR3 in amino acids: CSGGTSGNNEQFF. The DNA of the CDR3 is TGCAGTGGGGGGACTAGCGGGAACAATGAGCAGTTCTTC.

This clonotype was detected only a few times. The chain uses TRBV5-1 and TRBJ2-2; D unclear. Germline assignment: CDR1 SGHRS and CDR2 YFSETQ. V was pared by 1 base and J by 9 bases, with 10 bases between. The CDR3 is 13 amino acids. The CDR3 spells CASSLYRPRELFF. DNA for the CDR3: TGCGCCAGCAGCTTGTATAGACCCCGGGAGCTGTTTTTT.

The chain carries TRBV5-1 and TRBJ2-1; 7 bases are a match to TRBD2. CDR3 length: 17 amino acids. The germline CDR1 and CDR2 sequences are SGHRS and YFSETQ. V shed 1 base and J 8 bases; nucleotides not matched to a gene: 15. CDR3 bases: TGCGCCAGCAGCTTGCGTGGCGGGGGAACTAGTATGGATGAGCAGTTCTTC. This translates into CASSLRGGGTSMDEQFF.